The present T cell receptor (beta chain) was sequenced within a study of early T cells in non-severe SARS-CoV-2 infection. For the study at large: Bulk RNA taken from unsorted whole blood was sequenced, leaving chains unpaired.

Overall study findings and caveats: Comparison of clonotypes with VDJdb favored anti-spike CD8 responses while missing private and CD4 specificities.

This CDR3 is built from 16 residues. Trimming cost V 0 bases and J 1 base, with 10 bases left between them. Germline V gene data show CDR1 as ENHRY and CDR2 as SYGVKD. In the case of this clonotype: Its antigen is currently unknown.

Individual cDNA molecules each received unique molecular identifiers attached to them. TCRdb reprocessed the 5' RACE reads via MiXCR and lists one record per CDR3 protein. The data show about 56,000 distinct CDR3 sequences, about 10% seen once. J is TRBJ2-1 and V is TRBV10-3; D perhaps matches TRBD1 (6 bases). The receptor was isolated from an adult who was a healthcare worker with PCR-confirmed SARS-CoV-2 infection or an uninfected control (not recorded which). The sample taken for sequencing was whole blood. Written as DNA, the CDR3 is TGTGCCATCAGTGAGTCAACAGGGTGGTCCTACAATGAGCAGTTCTTC. Translating gives CAISESTGWSYNEQFF.